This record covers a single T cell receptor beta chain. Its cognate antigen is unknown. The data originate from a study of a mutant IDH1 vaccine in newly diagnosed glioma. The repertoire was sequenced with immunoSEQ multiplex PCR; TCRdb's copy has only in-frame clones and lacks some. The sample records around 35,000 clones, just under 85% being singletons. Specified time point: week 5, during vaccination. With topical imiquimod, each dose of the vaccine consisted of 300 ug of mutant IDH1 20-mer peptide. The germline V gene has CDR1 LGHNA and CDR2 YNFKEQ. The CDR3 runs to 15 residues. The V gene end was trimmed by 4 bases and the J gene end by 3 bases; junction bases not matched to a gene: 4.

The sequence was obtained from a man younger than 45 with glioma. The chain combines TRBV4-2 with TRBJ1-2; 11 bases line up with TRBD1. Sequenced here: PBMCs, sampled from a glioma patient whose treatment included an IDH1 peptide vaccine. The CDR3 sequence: CASSRMGQGDYGYTF. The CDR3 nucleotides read TGTGCCAGCAGCCGAATGGGACAGGGGGACTATGGCTACACCTTC.